This TCR beta chain was retrieved from a study of circulating and synovial CD4+ cells in juvenile arthritis. Notes on the study in general: T cell genome counts differed by at least an order of magnitude between CPL and CD4 samples. Bulk blood CD4 repertoires were more diverse than these. Circulating pathogenic-like lymphocytes shared a substantially higher fraction of CDR3 sequences with synovium than bulk blood.

Repertoires were generated with immunoSEQ multiplex PCR, while TCRdb's copy carries only in-frame clones and drops some. The sample has roughly 32,000 clones; nearly 95% are singletons. About this clone: Its specificity is unknown.

The germline gives CDR1 SGHRS, CDR2 YFSETQ. V dropped 2 bases and J dropped 5 bases, with 8 bases sitting between them. CDR3 length equals 13 residues. This receptor was obtained from a human donor with juvenile idiopathic arthritis. The rearrangement links TRBV5-1 to TRBJ1-5, with D uncertain. The sequenced material came from CD4+ T cells from blood. The CDR3 DNA sequence: TGCGCCAGCAGCTTAGGGAGAGATCAGCCCCAGCATTTT. As protein: CASSLGRDQPQHF.